Presented here are 11 T cell receptor beta chains from one specimen sequenced in a study of spatial heterogeneity in lung cancer. MiXCR, applied by TCRdb to the 5' RACE reads, yields one record per CDR3 protein. The top ten clones hold around 4.6% of a sample with approximately 81,000 distinct CDR3 sequences, around 12% of them seen once. Documented time point: sample taken at primary tumor resection. Unsorted samples of tumor, nontumor lung or frozen PBMC had their whole RNA sequenced. The source material was PBMCs, sampled at surgery. These receptors all come from a male donor with early-stage non-small cell lung cancer.

This clonotype was seen a few times. The chain links TRBV19 to TRBJ1-5; D unresolved. The CDR3 length is 15 residues. The V end lost 9 bases, the J end lost 7 bases, and 22 bases lay between the germline ends. Germline V CDR1 and CDR2: LNHDA, SQIVND (reference sequence). The CDR3 DNA follows: TGTGCCAGCGGCCATCAAGGCGGCTTTACCCAGCCCCAGCATTTT. Its protein is CASGHQGGFTQPQHF.

This clonotype came up many times. The chain is built from TRBV7-9 and TRBJ1-1; D is unclear. Germline-derived CDR1 and CDR2 are SEHNR and FQNEAQ (reference sequence). V was shortened by 1 base and J by 1 base, with 4 bases between the two germline ends. This CDR3 is 13 amino acids long. The CDR3 is CASSLVTNTEAFF. In DNA, the CDR3 is TGTGCCAGCAGCTTAGTGACGAACACTGAAGCTTTCTTT.

This clonotype was seen more than once but under ten times. This rearrangement joins TRBV29-1 to TRBJ1-2; 7 bases match TRBD1. V gave up 1 base and J gave up 5 bases; unmatched junction bases: 10. CDR1 and CDR2 from the germline V gene are SQVTM and ANQGSEA. The CDR3 is 15 residues long. CDR3: CSVEGSRDSGYGYTF. The CDR3 nucleotides are TGCAGCGTTGAAGGGTCAAGGGACAGTGGGTATGGCTACACCTTC.

This clonotype was counted only a few times. The V gene is TRBV5-6, the J gene TRBJ1-5; no firm D call. The CDR3 length is 14 residues. Trimming pared 1 base from V and 3 bases from J, leaving 8 bases between. Germline lookup yields CDR1 SGHDT and CDR2 YYEEEE. CDR3 protein: CASSLSNPNQPQHF. The CDR3 DNA reads as TGTGCCAGCAGCTTGAGTAACCCCAATCAGCCCCAGCATTTT.

The chain is built from TRBV5-1 and TRBJ1-1; possible D gene TRBD1, 5 bases. V was pared by 6 bases and J by 4 bases, with 10 bases between. This CDR3 has 12 residues. Germline values: CDR1 SGHRS, CDR2 YFSETQ. The CDR3 is CASTVGGTEAFF. DNA of the CDR3: TGCGCCAGCACCGTCGGGGGCACTGAAGCTTTCTTT.

This clonotype was counted ten times or more. The J gene is TRBJ2-1, the V gene TRBV7-9; unclear D gene. This CDR3 has 13 residues. Trimming removed 1 base at V and 4 bases at J, with 5 bases between. Germline V gives CDR1 SEHNR, CDR2 FQNEAQ (reference sequence). Here the CDR3 reads CASSLGLYNEQFF. The CDR3 bases are TGTGCCAGCAGCTTAGGGCTGTACAATGAGCAGTTCTTC.

This clonotype has only a few counts. One junction end disagrees with the germline gene, perhaps due to a read error. The chain combines TRBV29-1 with TRBJ1-2; D is unresolved. From germline, CDR1 is SQVTM and CDR2 ANQGSEA. The CDR3 totals 13 residues. The CDR3 DNA reads as TGCAGCGTTTTCAATAAATCTAAGTATGGCTACACCTTC. This encodes CSVFNKSKYGYTF.

This clonotype came up a few times. Here the CDR3 reads CASSMSQGSSYEQYF. DNA of the CDR3: TGTGCCAGTAGTATGTCGCAGGGAAGCTCCTACGAGCAGTACTTC. V gene TRBV19 combines with J gene TRBJ2-7; tentatively, D is TRBD1 (5 bases). The CDR3 has 15 residues. Germline lookup yields CDR1 LNHDA and CDR2 SQIVND (reference sequence). V was shortened by 3 bases and J by 0 bases, with 12 bases between the two germline ends.

The V gene is TRBV10-3, the J gene TRBJ2-7; D remains unclear. Germline V lookup: CDR1 ENHRY, CDR2 SYGVKD. The CDR3 consists of 14 residues. Deletions cut 0 bases from V and 2 bases from J, with 8 bases between. The CDR3 loop reads CAISESTTPYEQYF. CDR3 in DNA: TGTGCCATCAGTGAGTCCACTACCCCCTACGAGCAGTACTTC.

V usage is TRBV5-1 and J usage is TRBJ1-1; D not resolved. Germline CDR1 is SGHRS and CDR2 is YFSETQ. Trimming pared 4 bases from V and 0 bases from J, leaving 7 bases between. The CDR3 is made up of 13 amino acids. CDR3 nucleotides: TGCGCCAGCAGCGTGGACGTGAACACTGAAGCTTTCTTT. Its protein is CASSVDVNTEAFF.

The sample holds a few counts of this clonotype. V is TRBV29-1 and J is TRBJ1-2, with D perhaps matching TRBD1 (6 bases). The CDR3 has 13 residues. CDR1 is SQVTM and CDR2 is ANQGSEA in the germline V gene. V was shortened by 7 bases and J by 2 bases, with 14 bases between the two germline ends. The CDR3 DNA follows: TGCAGCGCCGAGGACAGTCCGAACTATGGCTACACCTTC. Protein: CSAEDSPNYGYTF.